The 10 T cell receptor beta chains in this list originate from one sample, sequenced in a study of OX40 agonist ivuxolimab in advanced cancers. The assay was immunoSEQ multiplex PCR, and TCRdb's table has in-frame clones only and misses some. The top ten hold approximately 51% of the sample, which has roughly 19,000 clones, roughly 80% seen once. This sample comprised CD4+ or CD8+ T cells sorted from blood, obtained in a trial of the OX40 agonist ivuxolimab. These receptors all stem from an adult with an advanced solid tumor such as melanoma, head and neck, liver or kidney cancer.

The chain employs TRBV4-3 and TRBJ1-2; 7 bases agree with TRBD1. The CDR3 is made up of 16 amino acids. V lost 0 bases and J lost 3; bases outside the gene matches: 7. CDR1 is LGHNA, CDR2 YSLEER, per germline. CDR3 region: CASSQDSAGGHYGYTF. Here the CDR3 DNA reads TGCGCCAGCAGCCAAGATTCGGCAGGGGGTCACTATGGCTACACCTTC.

This clone was seen more than once but under ten times. This chain uses TRBV6-6 with TRBJ1-1, with 9 nucleotides matching TRBD1. After removal of 7 bases from V and 0 bases from J, the junction contained 6 bases not matched to a gene. The CDR3 contains 15 residues. Germline CDR1 MNHNY, CDR2 SVGAGI (reference sequence). CDR3 residues: CASTRQGGMNTEAFF. The CDR3 DNA reads TGTGCCAGCACCCGACAGGGGGGAATGAACACTGAAGCTTTCTTT.

CDR3 sequence: CASSAPDRVPPYNEQFF. The CDR3 DNA reads TGTGCCAGCAGTGCCCCCGACAGGGTCCCCCCTTACAATGAGCAGTTCTTC. The genes are TRBV2 and TRBJ2-1, with TRBD1 matching 7 bases. The CDR3 covers 17 residues. Trimming removed 4 bases from V and 4 bases from J; junction bases left unmatched: 13. The germline V gene has CDR1 SNHLY and CDR2 FYNNEI.

The chain joins TRBV7-9 to TRBJ2-7; D uncertain. This CDR3 has 12 amino acids. The germline V and J ends were trimmed by 5 bases and 3 bases, with 8 bases remaining between them. Per germline, CDR1 SEHNR and CDR2 FQNEAQ (reference sequence). The CDR3 here is CASSHDGYEQYF. DNA of the CDR3: TGTGCCAGCAGCCACGACGGCTACGAGCAGTACTTC.

The chain is built from TRBV15 and TRBJ2-5; D unclear. The CDR3 loop spans 15 amino acids. V lost 0 bases, J lost 0 bases, and 8 bases lay in between. Germline CDR1 LNHNV, CDR2 YYDKDF (reference sequence). The CDR3 region has the DNA TGTGCCACCAGCAGAGAGGAGACAAACCAAGAGACCCAGTACTTC. Residues: CATSREETNQETQYF.

This sequence joins TRBV6-4 and TRBJ1-6; 10 positions match TRBD1. Germline V gives CDR1 MRHNA, CDR2 SNTAGT. Trimming at V came to 6 bases and at J to 6 bases, leaving 8 bases not matched to a gene. This CDR3 spans 16 amino acids. The CDR3 bases are TGTGCCAGCAGGATGACAGGGGGCGAAAGTAATTCACCCCTCCACTTT. It yields the protein CASRMTGGESNSPLHF.

The V call is TRBV20-1, the J call TRBJ1-1, with unresolved D. There are 10 residues in the CDR3. Germline V gene sequence: CDR1 DFQATT, CDR2 SNEGSKA (reference sequence). Trimming took off 5 bases at V and 7 bases at J, with 8 bases between the two ends. The CDR3 reads CSALDNEAFF. DNA for the CDR3: TGCAGTGCTCTTGATAATGAAGCTTTCTTT.

The chain recombines TRBV19 with TRBJ1-1, with D possibly TRBD1 on 5 matching bases. Trimming left V 3 bases short and J 6 bases short, with 11 bases between. Looked up from germline, CDR1 is LNHDA and CDR2 is SQIVND (reference sequence). This CDR3 is 13 amino acids long. This chain's CDR3 is CASSMGVGAEAFF. The DNA of the CDR3 is TGTGCCAGTAGTATGGGGGTGGGGGCTGAAGCTTTCTTT.

V gene TRBV11-2 combines with J gene TRBJ2-7, with D perhaps being TRBD1 or TRBD2 (6 bases each). Germline CDR1 reads SGHAT; CDR2 reads FQNNGV. Trimming stripped 3 bases from V and 6 bases from J, with 18 bases between. CDR3 length: 15 residues. CDR3 sequence: CASSFLGGEGGEQYF. CDR3 nucleotides: TGTGCCAGCAGCTTCCTCGGAGGAGAGGGGGGCGAGCAGTACTTC.

V and J are TRBV28 and TRBJ1-1; the D gene is possibly TRBD1 (6 bases). There are 14 residues in the CDR3. V gave up 5 bases and J gave up 0 bases, with 10 bases separating them. Germline loops: CDR1 MDHEN, CDR2 SYDVKM. The CDR3 sequence is CASSLDSLNTEAFF. The CDR3 DNA follows: TGTGCCAGCAGTCTGGACAGCTTGAACACTGAAGCTTTCTTT.